Below are 25 T cell receptor beta chains sequenced from a single sample in a study of shared clonotypes between healthy human individuals. Clones were read by immunoSEQ multiplex PCR, and TCRdb kept only the in-frame ones, dropping some. Of about 460,000 clones listed, 75% to 80% were seen once; the top ten hold about 11%. Specimen: PBMCs. Receptors originate from a woman between 40 and 55 years old in good health. Some clones in this sample may be carry-over from other donors' samples.

This rearrangement joins TRBV15 to TRBJ1-4; no clear D gene. V lost 1 base to trimming and J lost 7 bases, with 13 bases between them. Germline assignment: CDR1 LNHNV and CDR2 YYDKDF (reference sequence). The CDR3 length is 15 residues. DNA of the CDR3: TGTGCCACCAGCAGAGGCCCCCCCCGCGGTGAAAAACTGTTTTTT. It translates to CATSRGPPRGEKLFF.

The rearrangement joins TRBV7-9 to TRBJ2-6; no clear D. Trimming pared 8 bases from V and 6 bases from J, leaving 17 bases between. CDR3 length: 15 amino acids. The germline V gene has CDR1 SEHNR and CDR2 FQNEAQ (reference sequence). Here the CDR3 reads CASQVDLGEANVLTF. In DNA, the CDR3 is TGTGCCAGCCAGGTCGATCTGGGTGAGGCCAACGTCCTGACTTTC.

As for this clone: Since a far larger clone is one base different, this is likely a read error. The sample holds other DNA sequences that translate to the same CDR3. The chain links TRBV30 to TRBJ1-1; D gene unclear. CDR1 is GTSNPN, CDR2 SVGIG, per germline (reference sequence). CDR3 length: 13 residues. In nucleotides, the CDR3 is TGTGCCTGGAGCGTTGGGAGGAACACTGGAGCTTTCTTT. This sequence encodes CAWSVGRNTGAFF.

This clone showed up many times. Other DNA sequences in the same sample also yield this CDR3. CDR3 DNA sequence: TGTGCCAGCAGCCGCCGTGGGTTGGATGCTAACTATGGCTACACCTTC. It codes for CASSRRGLDANYGYTF. The chain recombines TRBV7-2 with TRBJ1-2; D is undetermined. Trimming removed 5 bases from V and 0 bases from J, with 16 bases in between. The CDR3 is 16 amino acids. Germline V gives CDR1 SGHTA, CDR2 FQGNSA.

The rearrangement links TRBV4-3 to TRBJ1-3; possibly TRBD1 for D (6 bases). V lost 2 bases and J lost 0, with 14 bases in between. The CDR3 sequence is 17 residues long. The germline CDR1 and CDR2 sequences are LGHNA and YSLEER. DNA for the CDR3: TGCGCCAGCAGCCAACAACCCACAGGGCCCTCTGGAAACACCATATATTTT. It is translated as CASSQQPTGPSGNTIYF.

This chain links TRBV11-2 with TRBJ2-5; TRBD2 aligns across 7 bases. Trimming at V came to 8 bases and at J to 4 bases, leaving 4 bases not matched to a gene. This CDR3 is 12 amino acids long. The V gene's germline CDR1 is SGHAT and CDR2 FQNNGV. Written as DNA, the CDR3 is TGTGCCAGCCGGTCGGGGGGAGAGACCCAGTACTTC. This gives the protein CASRSGGETQYF. The entire variable domain, with the rest obtained from reference TRBV11-2 and TRBJ2-5, is as follows: EAGVAQSPRYKIIEKRQSVAFWCNPISGHATLYWYQQILGQGPKLLIQFQNNGVVDDSQLPKDRFSAERLKGVDSTLKIQPAKLEDSAVYLCASRSGGETQYFGPGTRLLVL.

The chain combines TRBV7-2 with TRBJ2-3; D may be TRBD1 or TRBD2 (6 bases each). Germline V gives CDR1 SGHTA, CDR2 FQGNSA. This CDR3 comprises 16 residues. V gave up 0 bases and J gave up 3 bases, with 13 bases separating them. CDR3 sequence (DNA): TGTGCCAGCAGCTTAGCAGGGGGGCCGCGAACAGATACGCAGTATTTT. This gives the protein CASSLAGGPRTDTQYF.

Notes on this clone: The junction departs from germline at one end; a sequencing error may be responsible. V gene TRBV5-4 combines with J gene TRBJ2-2, with D perhaps given as TRBD1 or TRBD2 (6 bases each). This CDR3 has 15 amino acids. CDR1 is SGHNT and CDR2 is YYREEE in the germline V gene (reference sequence). The CDR3 DNA follows: TGTGCCAGCAGTTTGGGGGGCTCGGTCACCGGGGAGCTGTTTTTT. Its protein product is CASSLGGSVTGELFF.

This clone has a count of ten or more. The chain carries TRBV28 and TRBJ2-6, with 8 nucleotides matching TRBD1. J lost 3 bases, V lost 2 bases, and 12 bases had no gene match. CDR1 is MDHEN, CDR2 SYDVKM, per germline. This CDR3 region has 19 residues. Here the CDR3 DNA reads TGTGCCAGCAGTTTAAGGATGGGCAGGGGGCCCCTTGGGGCCAACGTCCTGACTTTC. Its translation is CASSLRMGRGPLGANVLTF.

The chain links TRBV9 to TRBJ2-5; D is unclear. The J call may be incorrect, as the DNA end agrees better with TRBJ2-7. This CDR3 spans 12 amino acids. Germline CDR1 is SGDLS and CDR2 is YYNGEE. The chain's CDR3 is CASSRDNYEQYF. The CDR3 nucleotides are TGTGCCAGCAGCCGAGACAACTACGAGCAGTACTTC.

Here the CDR3 DNA reads TGTGCCAGCAGCTTGAGCGTAGGCGTTACTAACTATGGCTACACCTTC. Its translation: CASSLSVGVTNYGYTF. The V and J genes are TRBV5-6 and TRBJ1-2; the D is unclear. This CDR3 contains 16 residues. CDR1 SGHDT and CDR2 YYEEEE come from the germline V gene. V was cut by 1 base and J by 0 bases, with 13 bases left in between.

The V call is TRBV10-3, the J call TRBJ2-3, with no clear D. The CDR3 totals 13 residues. V lost 0 bases to trimming and J lost 2 bases, with 3 bases between them. The V gene's germline CDR1 is ENHRY and CDR2 SYGVKD. This CDR3 reads CAISESVTDTQYF. The DNA of the CDR3 is TGTGCCATCAGTGAGTCTGTCACAGATACGCAGTATTTT.

In regard to this clone: A far larger clone is one base from this, pointing to a likely read error. V and J are TRBV9 and TRBJ2-7; D is uncertain. Trimming stripped 1 base from V and 0 bases from J, with 8 bases between. This CDR3 has 14 residues. Per germline, CDR1 SGDLS and CDR2 YYNGEE. The CDR3 nucleotides read TGTGCCAGCAGCGTACCAACTGCCTCCTACGAGCAGTACTTC. Protein sequence: CASSVPTASYEQYF.

CDR3 sequence: CAWSAGYQGPYGYTF. In DNA form, the CDR3 reads TGTGCCTGGAGCGCCGGTTATCAGGGGCCCTATGGCTACACCTTC. The chain couples TRBV30 to TRBJ1-2; TRBD1 might be the D (6 bases). V lost 3 bases to trimming and J lost 4 bases, with 18 bases between them. The CDR3 spans 15 residues. Germline V gene sequence: CDR1 GTSNPN, CDR2 SVGIG (reference sequence).

A note on this clone: This is likely an artifact of a read error, given a far larger clone one base away. V gene TRBV28 combines with J gene TRBJ1-1; 9 nucleotides agree with TRBD1. There are 15 residues in the CDR3. Germline V CDR1 and CDR2: MDHEN, SYDVKM. CDR3 bases: TGTGACAGCAGTTCAACAGGGGGCGTTTACACTGAAGCTTTCTTT. Residues: CDSSSTGGVYTEAFF.

This clone was recorded at least ten times. This chain links TRBV6-1 with TRBJ2-7; D remains ambiguous. CDR1 MNHNS and CDR2 SASEGT come from the germline V gene. V dropped 2 bases and J dropped 2 bases, with 13 bases sitting between them. The CDR3 totals 15 residues. The CDR3: CASSELRHGTYEQYF. The CDR3 coding sequence is TGTGCCAGCAGTGAACTCCGTCACGGAACCTACGAGCAGTACTTC.

As for this clone: With only one base between it and a far larger clone, this is likely a read error. CDR3 nucleotide sequence: TGTGCCAACAGTTACTTAGGGACTAGTTCCTACGAGCAGTACTTC. Translating gives CANSYLGTSSYEQYF. The rearrangement uses TRBV6-5 and TRBJ2-7; 8 bases are a match to TRBD2. The CDR3 extends over 15 amino acids. Germline V gene lookup returns CDR1 MNHEY and CDR2 SVGAGI.

This clone was observed once. This rearrangement joins TRBV29-1 to TRBJ2-2; D possibly matches TRBD1 or TRBD2 (5 bases each). There are 12 residues in the CDR3. The ends were cut back, 3 bases at V and 5 bases at J, with 7 bases in the middle. The germline V gene encodes CDR1 SQVTM and CDR2 ANQGSEA. CDR3 DNA: TGCAGCGTTGATGGGGGAACCGGGGAGCTGTTTTTT. It is translated as CSVDGGTGELFF.

The chain employs TRBV7-9 and TRBJ2-3, with no clear D. The CDR3 sequence is 14 residues long. V was pared by 6 bases and J by 3 bases, with 13 bases between. The germline V gene encodes CDR1 SEHNR and CDR2 FQNEAQ (reference sequence). The chain's CDR3 is CASSFPLGTDTQYF. The CDR3 bases are TGTGCCAGCAGTTTCCCTCTGGGAACAGATACGCAGTATTTT.

J is TRBJ2-1 and V is TRBV6-5; 7 bases line up with TRBD2. Germline trimming cut 8 bases from V and 3 bases from J; bases unmatched to any gene: 10. Germline CDR1 and CDR2: MNHEY and SVGAGI. The CDR3 length is 15 residues. As DNA, the CDR3 is TGTGCCAGCTCACCGTCCGGACTAGTCTACAATGAGCAGTTCTTC. It codes for CASSPSGLVYNEQFF.

The chain recombines TRBV7-3 with TRBJ2-3; 10 bases are shared with TRBD2. CDR3 size: 17 residues. Per the germline V gene, CDR1 is SGHTA and CDR2 is FQGTGA. The ends lost 1 base at V and 6 bases at J; junction bases unmatched: 10. The CDR3 here is CASSLSGLAVQGDTQYF. The DNA for the CDR3 is TGTGCCAGCAGCTTAAGCGGACTAGCGGTCCAGGGGGATACGCAGTATTTT.

With respect to this clone: A read error is possible here, since a much larger clone lies one base away. Other DNA sequences in the sample encode the same CDR3. The chain is built from TRBV27 and TRBJ2-7; 9 bases map to TRBD1. This CDR3 has 15 residues. Per germline, CDR1 MNHEY and CDR2 SMNVEV (reference sequence). The CDR3 spells CASRLGTGSSYEQYF. The CDR3 DNA is TGTGCCAGCAGGCTCGGGACAGGGAGCTCCTACGAGCAGTACTTT.

This rearrangement joins TRBV11-2 to TRBJ1-1; no reliable D call. The germline V gene has CDR1 SGHAT and CDR2 FQNNGV. The CDR3 sequence is 15 residues long. Trimming pared 4 bases from V and 3 bases from J, leaving 15 bases between. This CDR3 is CASSWGSYGDTEAFF. DNA for the CDR3: TGTGCCAGCAGCTGGGGAAGTTATGGGGACACTGAAGCTTTCTTT. The full variable domain, in which reference TRBV11-2 and TRBJ1-1 provide the parts outside the CDR3, is EAGVAQSPRYKIIEKRQSVAFWCNPISGHATLYWYQQILGQGPKLLIQFQNNGVVDDSQLPKDRFSAERLKGVDSTLKIQPAKLEDSAVYLCASSWGSYGDTEAFFGQGTRLTVV.

The rearrangement joins TRBV7-9 to TRBJ2-1; no firm D call. The CDR3 is 16 amino acids. Germline V gene sequence: CDR1 SEHNR, CDR2 FQNEAQ (reference sequence). Deletions cut 4 bases from V and 3 bases from J, with 16 bases between. CDR3 residues: CASSSLGQGIYNEQFF. As DNA, the CDR3 is TGTGCCAGCAGCTCATTAGGCCAAGGGATCTACAATGAGCAGTTCTTC. Full variable domain (missing parts from reference TRBV7-9 and TRBJ2-1): DTGVSQNPRHKITKRGQNVTFRCDPISEHNRLYWYRQTLGQGPEFLTYFQNEAQLEKSRLLSDRFSAERPKGSFSTLEIQRTEQGDSAMYLCASSSLGQGIYNEQFFGPGTRLTVL.

This clone has just one count. A much larger clone sits a single nucleotide away, making a read error possible. The chain employs TRBV4-2 and TRBJ2-4; 14 nucleotides align to TRBD2. The CDR3 contains 19 residues. CDR1 is LGHNA, CDR2 YNFKEQ, per germline. The CDR3 DNA reads as TGTGCCAGCAGCCAAGCTGGGACTAGCGGGAGACTCCCCAAAAACATTCAGCACTTC. The encoded protein is CASSQAGTSGRLPKNIQHF.